This T cell receptor beta chain originates from a study of cytomegalovirus exposure and HLA in healthy donors (dated by TCRdb to 2016 to 2017). About the study as a whole: In an earlier analysis of 550 to 750 of the donors, 250 to 350 Gb of sequence data and some 120 million unique TCR beta sequences from about 179 million T cells were reported. An early release covering 550 to 650 HLA-typed donors comprised about 300 gigabases of sequencing data and around 80 million unique TCR sequences. The genetic ancestry cluster associated with self-reported Caucasian donors included about 84% of the 350 to 500 genotyped donors. The aim of the study was to test whether cataloging public T cell receptors could identify signatures of past pathogen exposure. The study used immunosequencing to profile the T cell repertoires of around 600 subjects and linked those repertoires to cytomegalovirus serostatus. Along with the roughly 710-subject first cohort, a separate validation cohort of around 110 different subjects was used. To predict cytomegalovirus infection status, the study combined high-throughput TCR immunosequencing, statistical association of individual TCRs with disease status, and machine learning. To study patterns of TCR occurrence, a later analysis re-analyzed previously published TCR beta repertoires from 666 donors and added high-resolution HLA genotyping. Rather than drawing on any new phenotypic data, the later analysis identified candidate immune exposures from TCR beta sequences and the way those sequences occurred across donors. An earlier analysis of several hundred of the donors used high-throughput TCR beta sequencing to judge whether each TCR beta V gene segment behaved as functional or pseudogenic. Donor age, sex, ethnicity and CMV serostatus were compiled together with the repertoire data. A later genetic analysis took genome-wide SNP genotypes for about three fifths of the roughly 670 donors and used that subset as a discovery cohort. All discovery cohort repertoires had been generated using a single sequencing platform. Both class I and class II loci were covered by HLA typing, at four-digit resolution. The number of typed donors differed by locus: roughly 629-640 for A, B, C, DRB1 and DQB1; 500 to 550 for DQA1; 606 for DPA1; and some 430 for DPB1. About five DR-DQ haplotypes were treated as single units for association and clustering because of strong linkage in the cohort. Across 300 to 500 genotyped donors of the cohort, an average of roughly 250,000 unique TCR beta nucleotide sequences per donor were sequenced, and 15% to 20% of those sequences were non-productive. Broader findings and caveats from the paper: When HLA alleles, especially DR and DQ, strongly co-occurred, attributing TCR associations to individual alleles was difficult. The classifier was reported to diagnose cytomegalovirus status with high specificity and sensitivity in both the original cohort and the validation cohort. The presence/absence analyses assumed that sequencing depth was roughly uniform across donors, and that assumption may not be true. A later analysis reported that several top co-occurrence clusters appeared linked to parvovirus B19, influenza, CMV and Epstein-Barr virus. In a later analysis, HLA-associated TCR beta chains showed more clonal expansion and lower generation probabilities than non-associated chains that were equally common. The only immune exposure information available for the cohort was CMV serostatus. In an earlier analysis of fewer than 750 of the donors, most TCR beta V segments were observed in productive rearrangements about 87% or about 30% of the time, broadly matching IMGT annotations. About 17 rarely observed V segments, including chromosome 9 orphons, were excluded from the earlier analysis of several hundred of the donors because counts were too low. Compared with the approximately 600-donor mean, donors in an Asian-associated ancestry cluster had fewer N-insertions in productive TCRs, according to a later genetic analysis. In vitro tests confirmed that three of the cytomegalovirus-associated TCR beta chains recognize cytomegalovirus antigens. In a later analysis, about 16,000 TCR beta sequences were associated with specific HLA alleles at a false discovery rate of 0.05. Correlated functional status among segregating V segments might be attributable to linkage disequilibrium, but an unknown experimental factor could not be ruled out. A further reported finding was that TCR beta sequences accurately predicted the HLA-A and HLA-B alleles for most subjects in the first cohort. Because HLA typing was unavailable for some donors at each locus, only the typed subset was used in association tests. According to a later analysis, TCR association rates differed among HLA loci, with DRB1 alleles showing the most associated TCRs and HLA-C alleles showing the fewest. The authors suggested that the approach could potentially be extended to other disease states and immunological phenotypes. A cluster of highly shared sequence variants was judged likely to be a technical artifact of the sequencing pipeline. Most TCR sequences were seen in very few donors, while some public TCRs were found in many individuals. Some IMGT-functional V segments, including TRBV6-2 and TRBV6-3, could not be distinguished by the 87-base-pair reads and were therefore excluded. A later genetic analysis associated a missense DCLRE1C variant with V-gene and J-gene trimming of TCR beta chains, and an independent cohort replicated the association. A later analysis found that most CMV-associated TCR beta chains appeared HLA-restricted, with HLA associations seemingly driven largely by CMV exposure. This cohort had only TCR beta chains sequenced, and the lack of alpha or paired-chain data limited which features could be detected. A total of about 180 TCR beta chains were listed by the study as associated with cytomegalovirus.

There are 14 amino acids in the CDR3, from cysteine to phenylalanine inclusive. Only the CDR3 DNA is retained, 42 bases long and in frame from the first base. Via the germline V gene (reference sequence), CDR1 is LNHNV and CDR2 YYDKDF. Ends trimmed: V by 0 bases, J by 5 bases; bases unmatched to a gene: 1. The cohort was made up of 500 to 800 healthy bone marrow donors. Cohort members were all nominally healthy when sampled, although unrecorded immune exposures were likely present. The donor tested CMV seronegative and was one of the 352 seronegative cohort members. A peripheral blood sample was provided by each donor, and peripheral blood mononuclear cells were used for TCR beta sequencing. The Qiagen DNeasy Blood Extraction Kit was used to extract genomic DNA from the blood cell samples. With regard to this clone: The antigen it binds to is not known. Qualities for individual bases were not recorded, and no much larger clone is one base off.

Library preparation was by the immunoSEQ multiplex PCR assay. For the multiplex PCR, a mixture combining 60 forward primers for TCR Vbeta segments and 13 reverse primers for TCR Jbeta segments was used. A multiplex PCR assay on genomic DNA amplified the CDR3 region of rearranged TCR beta genes. The amplified TCR beta libraries were sequenced on the Illumina HiSeq System as 87-base-pair reads. Processing in the source paper ran as follows. A later analysis tallied tens of millions of unique TCR beta chains across the 700 or so repertoires, and about 10 million of those chains were shared by two or more donors. A nearest-neighbor algorithm error-corrected the raw reads and collapsed the reads into unique sequences, merging closely related sequences to remove PCR and sequencing errors. CDR3 sequences were aligned to IMGT reference sequences to assign V, D and J gene segments. Each retained sequence needed at least a six-nucleotide match to both a V gene segment and a J gene segment. Rearrangements were called productive when the CDR3 lacked stop codons and stayed in frame with V and J; all others were non-productive. Following IMGT convention, CDR3 was defined as the stretch from the second conserved V-encoded cysteine up to the conserved J-encoded phenylalanine. The earlier analysis of roughly 590 of the donors excluded sequences that lacked an unambiguous match to a single V gene segment. An earlier analysis of 500 to 600 of the donors classified V segments as functional when productive rearrangements were above 56.7% and as segregating when the standard deviation between donors was above 5%. To diagnose cytomegalovirus status from the catalog of TCR beta chain sequences, a statistical classification framework was built. In a later analysis, V and J genes were assigned by comparing TCR nucleotide sequences against IMGT/GENE-DB human TR gene sequences. The TCRdist pipeline was used in a later analysis to assign CDR3 sequences and most-parsimonious VDJ recombination scenarios. In a later analysis, every TCR beta chain was defined by the combination of its CDR3 amino acid sequence and its V-gene family, and reads without a unique V-gene family were dropped. To address suspected cross-contamination and a sequencing artifact, a later analysis removed around 600 highly shared, low-generation-probability nucleotide sequences. In a later analysis, a clonal expansion index for each public chain was calculated from normalized within-repertoire ranks of inferred template counts. In a later analysis, generation probabilities were computed using a VDJ recombination model fitted to out-of-frame rearrangements, and the results were checked against IGoR. Hypergeometric tests were used in a later analysis to score TCR-TCR, TCR-HLA and TCR-CMV co-occurrence, with a repertoire-size bias correction applied to the TCR pairs. In a later analysis, false discovery rates were estimated by permuting HLA or CMV assignments 20 times. A later analysis grouped co-occurring TCRs with DBSCAN, adding TCRdist sequence similarity when clustering within HLA-allele-positive subsets. Repertoires with fewer than 30,000 or more than 120,000 public chains, plus five repertoires with anomalous nucleotide sharing, were excluded from co-occurrence clustering. Entries here come from immuneACCESS through TCRdb and include only in-frame sequences with V and J called. Some clones fail to appear in such tables; in the studies checked, an unresolved V gene covers under half of the shortfall, and the cause of the remainder is unknown. V, J and clone size were drawn from that table, and D and trimming were deduced from the DNA. The sample table lists 160,000 or so clones, roughly 76% of them with a count of one. Of the sample, around 13% is held by the ten largest clones.

The chain joins TRBV15 to TRBJ2-1; TRBD2 aligns with 7 central bases. Sequenced material: PBMCs. The TCR comes from a woman in her forties or fifties in good health and CMV-seronegative. The DNA sequence follows: TGTGCCACCAGCAGAGAGGGGGGGAACAATGAGCAGTTCTTC. This translates into CATSREGGNNEQFF.